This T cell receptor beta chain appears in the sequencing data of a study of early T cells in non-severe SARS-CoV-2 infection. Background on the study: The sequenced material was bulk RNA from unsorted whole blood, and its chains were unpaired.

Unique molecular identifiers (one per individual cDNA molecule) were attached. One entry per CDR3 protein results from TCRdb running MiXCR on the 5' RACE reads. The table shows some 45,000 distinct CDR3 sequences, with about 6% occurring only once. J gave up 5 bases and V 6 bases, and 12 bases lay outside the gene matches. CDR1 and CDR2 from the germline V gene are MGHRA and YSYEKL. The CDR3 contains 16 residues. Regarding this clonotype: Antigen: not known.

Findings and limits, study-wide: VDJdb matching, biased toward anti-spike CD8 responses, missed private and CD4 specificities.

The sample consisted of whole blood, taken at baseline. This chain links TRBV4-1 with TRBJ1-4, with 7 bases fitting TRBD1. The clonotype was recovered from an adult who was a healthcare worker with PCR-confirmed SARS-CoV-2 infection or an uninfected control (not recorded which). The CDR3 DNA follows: TGCGCCAGCAGTCCCCCAACGGACAGGAGAAATGAAAAACTGTTTTTT. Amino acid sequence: CASSPPTDRRNEKLFF.